This TCR beta chain was identified during a study of blood T cells in healthy people across ages. In germline, CDR1 is SGHRS, CDR2 YFSETQ. V was trimmed by 0 bases and J by 0 bases, leaving 6 bases between them. This CDR3 has 15 amino acids. Then a second PCR, running about 6 to 12 cycles, was carried out with a sample-barcoded 5' primer and a J-beta primer mix. TCRdb fed the 5' RACE reads into MiXCR, producing one record per CDR3 protein. The sample lists almost 300,000 distinct CDR3 sequences, 25% to 30% occurring once. Material: blood. The V gene is TRBV5-1, the J gene TRBJ1-4; D gene unclear. The sequence was collected from a woman aged 70-85 years in good health. In nucleotides, the CDR3 is TGCGCCAGCAGCTTGGGGCGGGCAACTAATGAAAAACTGTTTTTT. This codes for CASSLGRATNEKLFF.